The 24 T cell receptor beta chains below come from one sample, sequenced in a study of CD8 T cell repertoires and HIV-1 epitope variants (dated by TCRdb to 2018 to 2021). Libraries were constructed by the immunoSEQ multiplex PCR assay. The clones in this table, taken by TCRdb from immuneACCESS, are in-frame only. Not every clone is retained; where verified, under half of the shortfall comes from an unresolved V gene, and the cause of the rest is unknown. The sample table lists more than 85,000 clones, roughly 77% of them with a count of one. Under 30% of the sample is taken by the ten largest. The sequencing input was uncultured baseline CD8+ T cells from peripheral blood mononuclear cells (PBMCs). These receptors all stem from a male donor with HIV.

The V and J genes are TRBV28 and TRBJ2-5; perhaps TRBD2 as D (5 bases). CDR1 is MDHEN and CDR2 is SYDVKM in the germline V gene. The germline V and J ends were trimmed by 5 bases and 7 bases, with 14 bases remaining between them. This CDR3 is 13 amino acids long. The DNA for the CDR3 is TGTGCCAGCAGTCCACCCGGGCGGGTGACCCAGTACTTC. Amino acids: CASSPPGRVTQYF. The full variable domain, completed using reference TRBV28 and TRBJ2-5, is DVKVTQSSRYLVKRTGEKVFLECVQDMDHENMFWYRQDPGLGLRLIYFSYDVKMKEKGDIPEGYSVSREKKERFSLILESASTNQTSMYLCASSPPGRVTQYFGPGTRLLVL.

The chain links TRBV28 to TRBJ1-5; the D gene is possibly TRBD1 (5 bases). CDR3 size: 14 residues. Germline lookup yields CDR1 MDHEN and CDR2 SYDVKM. V lost 6 bases, J lost 2 bases, and 11 bases lay in between. CDR3 region: CASSQTGGNQPQHF. CDR3 DNA sequence: TGTGCCAGCAGCCAGACGGGGGGCAATCAGCCCCAGCATTTT.

This clone showed up just a few times. The chain is built from TRBV6-5 and TRBJ1-6, with TRBD1 identical over 7 bases. There are 14 residues in the CDR3. Germline CDR1 MNHEY, CDR2 SVGAGI. Trimming cost V 5 bases and J 7 bases; bases outside gene matches: 5. Written as DNA, the CDR3 is TGTGCCAGCAGTCGACAGGGTAACAATTCACCCCTCCACTTT. Protein sequence: CASSRQGNNSPLHF.

Ten or more counts support this clone. The genes are TRBV6-5 and TRBJ2-7, with 10 bases matching TRBD1. J was trimmed by 5 bases and V by 6 bases; bases with no gene match: 10. Germline-derived CDR1 and CDR2 are MNHEY and SVGAGI. The length of the CDR3 is 15 residues. CDR3 sequence reads: CASSESGTGADEQYF. In DNA form, the CDR3 reads TGTGCCAGCAGCGAATCCGGGACAGGGGCCGACGAGCAGTACTTC.

The chain has TRBV7-2 and TRBJ2-2; no clear D. CDR3 length: 15 residues. CDR1 SGHTA and CDR2 FQGNSA come from the germline V gene. Trimming removed 3 bases from V and 7 bases from J, with 15 bases in between. Here the CDR3 DNA reads TGTGCCAGCAGCTTCAGAATCGGTATGGGCGGGGAGCTGTTTTTT. It is translated as CASSFRIGMGGELFF.

The chain couples TRBV4-2 to TRBJ2-3; no clear D gene. Trimming removed 0 bases at V and 0 bases at J, with 10 bases between. The CDR3 has 16 residues. Germline CDR1 is LGHNA and CDR2 is YNFKEQ. This chain's CDR3 is CASSQEARKSTDTQYF. The CDR3 nucleotides read TGTGCCAGCAGCCAAGAGGCCAGGAAGAGCACAGATACGCAGTATTTT.

CDR3 in amino acids: CASSFQGAGETQYF. The CDR3 DNA reads TGTGCCAGCAGTTTTCAGGGGGCCGGGGAGACCCAGTACTTC. The chain uses TRBV28 and TRBJ2-5; 8 bases fit TRBD1. J was trimmed by 5 bases and V by 3 bases; bases with no gene match: 5. This CDR3 has 14 residues. Germline V gene lookup returns CDR1 MDHEN and CDR2 SYDVKM.

The chain is built from TRBV27 and TRBJ1-5; D may be TRBD1 (5 bases). Germline CDR1 and CDR2: MNHEY and SMNVEV (reference sequence). The length of the CDR3 is 15 residues. The V end lost 2 bases, the J end lost 7 bases, and 15 bases lay between the germline ends. In DNA, the CDR3 is TGTGCCAGCAGTTTAATTCGGGACCCCCCACAGCCCCAGCATTTT. The encoded protein is CASSLIRDPPQPQHF.

The J gene is TRBJ1-6, the V gene TRBV19; D not resolved. The CDR3 sequence is 15 residues long. V gave up 8 bases and J gave up 4 bases, with 15 bases separating them. Per the germline V gene, CDR1 is LNHDA and CDR2 is SQIVND (reference sequence). The CDR3 region has the DNA TGTGCCAGTCGTCCTGAGGATCATTATAATTCACCCCTCCACTTT. Amino acid sequence: CASRPEDHYNSPLHF.

The chain links TRBV5-4 to TRBJ2-3; 10 nucleotides match TRBD2. The germline gives CDR1 SGHNT, CDR2 YYREEE (reference sequence). With V trimmed by 4 bases and J by 0 bases, 5 bases remained unmatched. This CDR3 comprises 16 residues. CDR3: CASSLGLADSTDTQYF. CDR3 in DNA: TGTGCCAGCAGCCTTGGACTAGCGGATAGCACAGATACGCAGTATTTT.

This clone was observed a handful of times. The genes are TRBV11-3 and TRBJ2-2, with D possibly being TRBD2 (7 bases). Per germline, CDR1 SGHNT and CDR2 YENEEA. The germline V and J ends were trimmed by 3 bases and 3 bases, with 11 bases remaining between them. The CDR3 runs to 15 residues. Here the CDR3 reads CASSFRGGDTGELFF. CDR3 in DNA: TGTGCCAGCAGCTTTAGGGGGGGCGACACCGGGGAGCTGTTTTTT.

V gene TRBV9 combines with J gene TRBJ2-1, with D perhaps TRBD2 (6 bases). This CDR3 is 15 amino acids long. CDR1 is SGDLS and CDR2 is YYNGEE in the germline V gene. Between the trimmed V and J ends, which lost 2 bases and 7 bases, there was a span of 16 bases. The CDR3 loop reads CASSVSSGFSNEQFF. In nucleotides, the CDR3 is TGTGCCAGCAGCGTTAGCAGCGGGTTTTCTAATGAGCAGTTCTTC. Based on the CDR3 plus reference TRBV9 and TRBJ2-1, the full variable domain is DSGVTQTPKHLITATGQRVTLRCSPRSGDLSVYWYQQSLDQGLQFLIQYYNGEERAKGNILERFSAQQFPDLHSELNLSSLELGDSALYFCASSVSSGFSNEQFFGPGTRLTVL.

This clone came up once. The chain couples TRBV9 to TRBJ1-4, with 7 bases that match TRBD1. This CDR3 spans 14 amino acids. The V segment lost 0 bases and the J segment 8 bases; nucleotides outside the gene matches: 4. Germline assignment: CDR1 SGDLS and CDR2 YYNGEE. The CDR3: CASSVGSGGEKLFF. The CDR3 region has the DNA TGTGCCAGCAGCGTAGGGTCAGGGGGAGAAAAACTGTTTTTT.

The chain couples TRBV18 to TRBJ2-2; D is perhaps TRBD2 (6 bases). Germline-derived CDR1 and CDR2 are KGHSH and LQKENI. V dropped 2 bases and J dropped 6 bases, with 13 bases sitting between them. CDR3 length equals 15 residues. The CDR3 DNA reads as TGTGCCAGCTCACCAGTCTCTAGCGATGCCGGGGAGCTGTTTTTT. It translates to CASSPVSSDAGELFF.

The table lists this clone with a count of one. This chain uses TRBV10-2 with TRBJ1-1; D is possibly TRBD1 (5 bases). The germline CDR1 and CDR2 sequences are WSHSY and SAAADI. The V end was cut by 3 bases, the J end by 2 bases, with 10 bases between. CDR3 length equals 14 residues. CDR3 DNA sequence: TGCGCCAGCAGTGAACTCAGGGATAACACTGAAGCTTTCTTT. It codes for CASSELRDNTEAFF.

The chain joins TRBV5-1 to TRBJ2-1, with D possibly TRBD2 on 5 matching bases. CDR1 is SGHRS, CDR2 YFSETQ, per germline. Between the trimmed V and J ends, which lost 6 bases and 4 bases, there was a span of 11 bases. There are 13 residues in the CDR3. The CDR3 loop reads CASNQDSYNEQFF. CDR3 in DNA: TGCGCCAGCAACCAGGACTCTTACAATGAGCAGTTCTTC.

This clone was picked up many times. CDR3 sequence: CAISEQGSSYEQYF. CDR3 bases: TGTGCCATCAGTGAGCAGGGTAGCTCCTACGAGCAGTACTTC. The rearrangement uses TRBV10-3 and TRBJ2-7; TRBD1 is a possible D gene (5 bases). The CDR3 loop spans 14 amino acids. Germline CDR1 reads ENHRY; CDR2 reads SYGVKD. Trimming removed 2 bases from V and 0 bases from J, with 8 bases in between.

This clone came up a few times. This CDR3 is CAWEVLRSTEAFF. The CDR3 coding sequence is TGTGCCTGGGAAGTTCTAAGGAGCACTGAAGCTTTCTTT. This rearrangement joins TRBV30 to TRBJ1-1; unclear D gene. CDR1 GTSNPN and CDR2 SVGIG come from the germline V gene (reference sequence). The CDR3 is 13 amino acids. With 5 bases removed from V and 4 bases from J, the gap between germline ends came to 14 bases.

Comments on this clone: The junction departs from the called germline gene at one end, perhaps through a read error. The rearrangement joins TRBV7-7 to TRBJ2-2; D ambiguous. Per germline, CDR1 SSHAT and CDR2 FNYEAQ (reference sequence). This CDR3 has 11 residues. The CDR3 reads CASSSHGELFF. CDR3 nucleotides: TGTGCTAGCAGCTCCCACGGGGAGCTGTTTTTT.

The chain uses TRBV6-1 and TRBJ2-5, with TRBD1 matching 8 bases. Germline values: CDR1 MNHNS, CDR2 SASEGT. V lost 3 bases, J lost 5 bases, and 5 bases stayed unmatched. The CDR3 covers 14 residues. CDR3 amino acids: CASSDDRGLETQYF. For the CDR3, the DNA is TGTGCCAGCAGTGATGACAGGGGATTGGAGACCCAGTACTTC.

V is TRBV6-5 and J is TRBJ1-1; a possible D gene is TRBD1 (5 bases). The V gene lost 2 bases and the J gene lost 4 bases, with 11 bases spanning the gap. CDR3 size: 14 residues. Germline CDR1 and CDR2: MNHEY and SVGAGI. The CDR3 loop is CASSYNGGGTEAFF. The DNA of the CDR3 is TGTGCCAGCAGTTACAACGGGGGAGGCACTGAAGCTTTCTTT.

V gene TRBV10-3 combines with J gene TRBJ2-5, with D perhaps TRBD1 (7 bases). Trimming left V 3 bases short and J 2 bases short, with 19 bases between. This CDR3 region has 17 residues. Germline V gene lookup returns CDR1 ENHRY and CDR2 SYGVKD. The CDR3 is CAISELDREVGQETQYF. In nucleotides, the CDR3 is TGTGCCATCAGTGAACTCGACAGGGAGGTTGGGCAAGAGACCCAGTACTTC.

This clone has just a few counts. The chain combines TRBV4-2 with TRBJ2-7; TRBD1 matches at 10 bases. V dropped 5 bases and J dropped 4; count of bases not matched to a gene: 8. This CDR3 contains 15 residues. Germline CDR1 reads LGHNA; CDR2 reads YNFKEQ. CDR3 loop: CASSTRTGGTYEQYF. The CDR3 DNA reads as TGTGCCAGCAGCACCCGGACAGGGGGTACATACGAGCAGTACTTC.

This clone was counted a few times. The chain carries TRBV7-6 and TRBJ2-6, with TRBD1 matching over 7 bases. Germline V gives CDR1 SGHVS, CDR2 FNYEAQ. V lost 3 bases to trimming and J lost 0 bases; unmatched junction nucleotides: 2. CDR3 size: 16 residues. The CDR3 nucleotides are TGTGCCAGCAGCTTGGGACAGATCTCTGGGGCCAACGTCCTGACTTTC. It codes for CASSLGQISGANVLTF.